This is a list of T cell receptor beta chains from one sample in a study of cytomegalovirus exposure and HLA in healthy donors. Sequencing was performed with immunoSEQ multiplex PCR; in TCRdb, only in-frame clones are kept and a portion is missing. The sample holds 180,000 or so clones. Sequencing was carried out using PBMCs. These receptors originate from a boy younger than 18 in good health and CMV-seronegative. CDR3s include the opening cysteine and the closing phenylalanine or tryptophan. A D gene is named only where the DNA matches it firmly.

CDR3 DNA: TGTGCCAGCAGTTACTCGAGGACAGCAATTAACTATGGCTACACCTTC; CDR3 protein: CASSYSRTAINYGYTF; V gene: TRBV6-5; D gene: -; J gene: TRBJ1-2
CDR3 DNA: TGTGCCAGCAAAGGCCCTGAGGTCCCCGACAGGGGCTACACCTTC; CDR3 protein: CASKGPEVPDRGYTF; V gene: TRBV9; D gene: -; J gene: TRBJ1-2
CDR3 DNA: TGTGCCAGCAGTGAATCCCACGGGGTAAACACCATATATTTT; CDR3 protein: CASSESHGVNTIYF; V gene: TRBV6-1; D gene: -; J gene: TRBJ1-3
CDR3 DNA: TGTGCCAGCAGCTTAACGAGGCGAGATACGCAGTATTTT; CDR3 protein: CASSLTRRDTQYF; V gene: TRBV7-3; D gene: -; J gene: TRBJ2-3
CDR3 DNA: TGTGCCACCACGGGGGGGCCAAATGAAAAACTGTTTTTT; CDR3 protein: CATTGGPNEKLFF; V gene: TRBV27; D gene: -; J gene: TRBJ1-4
CDR3 DNA: TGTGCCAGTAGTAGAGCGCCGGGACAGGGGGCAAACTATGGCTACACCTTC; CDR3 protein: CASSRAPGQGANYGYTF; V gene: TRBV19; D gene: TRBD1; J gene: TRBJ1-2
CDR3 DNA: TGTGCCAGCCGGGACAGGGGTAGAACAGATACGCAGTATTTT; CDR3 protein: CASRDRGRTDTQYF; V gene: TRBV7-9; D gene: TRBD1; J gene: TRBJ2-3
CDR3 DNA: TGTGCCAGCAGCTGCGACATTCGATTCACGAATCAGCCCCAGCATTTT; CDR3 protein: CASSCDIRFTNQPQHF; V gene: TRBV7-3; D gene: -; J gene: TRBJ1-5
CDR3 DNA: TGTGCCAGCAGCCGGGGACAGCTCTACGAGCAGTACTTC; CDR3 protein: CASSRGQLYEQYF; V gene: TRBV11-2; D gene: TRBD1; J gene: TRBJ2-7
CDR3 DNA: TGCGCCAAGCGGGTGACCCAGTACTTC; CDR3 protein: CAKRVTQYF; V gene: TRBV10-1; D gene: -; J gene: TRBJ2-5